This entry lists 26 T cell receptor beta chains sequenced from one sample in a study of T-cell reconstitution after alpha-beta-depleted transplantation in children. For TCRbeta, the library was prepared with unique molecular identifiers. Each CDR3 protein is one row after TCRdb ran MiXCR on the PCR reads. The repertoire consists of over 200,000 distinct CDR3 sequences, with roughly 18% occurring once and the leading ten covering roughly two fifths. Sequences were derived from PBMCs, mostly from graft donor cells, sampled 360 days after TCRalphabeta/CD19-depleted stem cell transplant. The receptors shown here come from a male patient aged 2 to 10 who had a stem cell transplant for acute lymphoblastic leukemia, so the T cells may come from the graft donor.

This clonotype has a count of ten or more. The chain combines TRBV20-1 with TRBJ2-4, with 7 positions matching TRBD2. This CDR3 region has 17 residues. Germline-derived CDR1 and CDR2 are DFQATT and SNEGSKA (reference sequence). Germline trimming cut 0 bases from V and 0 bases from J; bases unmatched to any gene: 8. In nucleotides, the CDR3 is TGCAGTGCTAGAGATCCCGGCGGGGGTCTAGCCAAAAACATTCAGTACTTC. Protein: CSARDPGGGLAKNIQYF.

A few counts support this clonotype. The chain links TRBV11-2 to TRBJ1-1; possibly TRBD1 for D (5 bases). The germline gives CDR1 SGHAT, CDR2 FQNNGV. The ends were cut back, 1 base at V and 8 bases at J, with 11 bases in the middle. This CDR3 has 13 residues. The CDR3 nucleotides are TGTGCCAGCAGCTTAGGTCCGACAGCAGAAGCTTTCTTT. Its translation: CASSLGPTAEAFF.

There are a few counts of this clonotype. An end of the junction does not agree with germline; a read error may underlie this. The chain employs TRBV4-3 and TRBJ2-7; D is undetermined. Germline V gives CDR1 LGHNA, CDR2 YSLEER. The CDR3 spans 15 residues. The CDR3 here is CASIQDRGLAYEQYF. CDR3 bases: TGCGCCAGCATCCAAGACCGCGGCTTGGCCTACGAGCAGTACTTC.

The chain is built from TRBV27 and TRBJ2-1; 7 nucleotides line up with TRBD2. J gave up 2 bases and V 3 bases, and 7 bases lay outside the gene matches. The CDR3 is 16 amino acids. Germline CDR1 reads MNHEY; CDR2 reads SMNVEV (reference sequence). Written as DNA, the CDR3 is TGTGCCAGCAGTTTCGGCGGGGGTACTACCTACAATGAGCAGTTCTTC. Translation gives CASSFGGGTTYNEQFF.

The sample holds a few counts of this clonotype. The CDR3 spells CASGGQEFTDTQYF. DNA for the CDR3: TGTGCCAGCGGGGGACAGGAGTTCACAGATACGCAGTATTTT. The gene calls are TRBV2 and TRBJ2-3; 8 bases fit TRBD1. The ends lost 8 bases at V and 2 bases at J; junction bases unmatched: 6. The CDR3 loop spans 14 amino acids. Germline CDR1 and CDR2: SNHLY and FYNNEI. The variable domain in full, with the rest retrieved from reference TRBV2 and TRBJ2-3, is EPEVTQTPSHQVTQMGQEVILRCVPISNHLYFYWYRQILGQKVEFLVSFYNNEISEKSEIFDDQFSVERPDGSNFTLKIRSTKLEDSAMYFCASGGQEFTDTQYFGPGTRLTVL.

This clonotype has just a few counts. V usage is TRBV7-6 and J usage is TRBJ2-3; no clear D gene. From germline, CDR1 is SGHVS and CDR2 FNYEAQ. The CDR3 is 14 amino acids. Trimming stripped 6 bases from V and 4 bases from J, with 14 bases between. The CDR3 spells CASSLGIAADTQYF. Here the CDR3 DNA reads TGTGCCAGCAGTCTCGGAATAGCCGCAGATACGCAGTATTTT. The variable domain in full, with the rest retrieved from reference TRBV7-6 and TRBJ2-3, is GAGVSQSPRYKVTKRGQDVALRCDPISGHVSLYWYRQALGQGPEFLTYFNYEAQQDKSGLPNDRFSAERPEGSISTLTIQRTEQRDSAMYRCASSLGIAADTQYFGPGTRLTVL.

This clonotype has just a few counts. The chain carries TRBV6-2 or TRBV6-3 and TRBJ2-1; TRBD2 agrees at 9 bases. The junction had 6 bases not matched to a gene; V was cut back by 8 bases and J by 4 bases. The CDR3 has 14 amino acids. Germline loops: CDR1 MNHEY, CDR2 SVGEGT. The CDR3, as DNA: TGTGCCAGCTCAAGCGGGAGGTCGTACAATGAGCAGTTCTTC. Its translation is CASSSGRSYNEQFF.

CDR3 nucleotides: TGTGCCAGCTCACCCCTCGGGACAGGGGGAGAGACCCAGTACTTC. Its translation is CASSPLGTGGETQYF. The rearrangement links TRBV18 to TRBJ2-5; TRBD1 aligns across 11 bases. Trimming at V came to 3 bases and at J to 4 bases, leaving 4 bases not matched to a gene. From germline, CDR1 is KGHSH and CDR2 LQKENI. The CDR3 loop spans 15 amino acids.

There are many counts of this clonotype. The J gene is TRBJ2-2, the V gene TRBV29-1, with D perhaps TRBD2 (5 bases). Trimming shortened V by 4 bases and J by 7 bases, and 16 bases separated the two germline ends. The CDR3 is 14 residues long. Germline V gene lookup returns CDR1 SQVTM and CDR2 ANQGSEA. The CDR3 here is CSVVVPLGVGELFF. DNA for the CDR3: TGCAGCGTTGTGGTGCCCCTGGGAGTCGGGGAGCTGTTTTTT.

This clonotype was detected a few times. V is TRBV5-1 and J is TRBJ2-1; D could derive from TRBD1 or TRBD2 (5 bases each). The germline V gene encodes CDR1 SGHRS and CDR2 YFSETQ. Trimming removed 0 bases from V and 7 bases from J, with 14 bases in between. The CDR3 contains 15 residues. CDR3 sequence (DNA): TGCGCCAGCAGCTTGGCCGGGGCCTGGGAGAATGAGCAGTTCTTC. The encoded protein is CASSLAGAWENEQFF.

This clonotype was seen repeatedly, ten times or more. The chain couples TRBV7-9 to TRBJ2-7; D may be TRBD2 (6 bases). Germline V gives CDR1 SEHNR, CDR2 FQNEAQ (reference sequence). V was pared by 6 bases and J by 6 bases, with 15 bases between. The CDR3 runs to 13 residues. This chain's CDR3 is CASRPGGAPEQYF. CDR3 in DNA: TGTGCCAGCAGGCCCGGGGGAGCCCCCGAGCAGTACTTC.

The chain employs TRBV5-1 and TRBJ2-7; a weak D match, TRBD2 (6 bases). In germline, CDR1 is SGHRS, CDR2 YFSETQ. This CDR3 comprises 14 residues. Trimming removed 0 bases from V and 6 bases from J, with 13 bases in between. The CDR3 protein is CASSLGLVVGEQYF. The CDR3 DNA reads as TGCGCCAGCAGCTTGGGACTAGTAGTCGGCGAGCAGTACTTC.

The CDR3 sequence is CASSQLEETQYF. CDR3 nucleotides: TGTGCCAGCAGTCAACTAGAAGAGACCCAGTACTTC. V usage is TRBV12-3 or TRBV12-4 and J usage is TRBJ2-5; D might be TRBD2 (5 bases). The CDR3 contains 12 residues. The V end was cut by 5 bases, the J end by 3 bases, with 7 bases between.

V is TRBV6-2 or TRBV6-3 and J is TRBJ2-5; 8 positions match TRBD2. J gave up 4 bases and V 8 bases, and 15 bases lay outside the gene matches. The CDR3 is 16 amino acids. Looked up from germline, CDR1 is MNHEY and CDR2 is SVGEGT. The CDR3: CASAPHPGLDRETQYF. Here the CDR3 DNA reads TGTGCCAGCGCCCCCCACCCGGGACTAGATAGAGAGACCCAGTACTTC.

This clonotype was detected a few times. Here the CDR3 DNA reads TGTGCCAGCAGTTTAGTGGGGGAAGCTTTCTTT. Amino acids: CASSLVGEAFF. The chain is built from TRBV12-3 or TRBV12-4 and TRBJ1-1, with D unclear. The CDR3 runs to 11 residues. Trimming stripped 1 base from V and 8 bases from J, with 5 bases between.

This chain joins TRBV14 and TRBJ2-5; TRBD1 is a possible D gene (5 bases). The CDR3 length is 14 residues. The germline V gene encodes CDR1 SGHDN and CDR2 FVKESK. Between the trimmed V and J ends, which lost 0 bases and 2 bases, there was a span of 7 bases. The CDR3 nucleotides read TGTGCCAGCAGCCAAGATCGACAGCAAGAGACCCAGTACTTC. As protein: CASSQDRQQETQYF.

This clonotype was found a few times. The chain joins TRBV29-1 to TRBJ1-5; no definite D call. V lost 5 bases, J lost 5 bases, and 13 bases lay in between. The germline CDR1 and CDR2 sequences are SQVTM and ANQGSEA. The CDR3 covers 13 residues. The CDR3 sequence is CSVSAGRDQPQHF. In DNA, the CDR3 is TGCAGCGTTTCCGCGGGTCGGGATCAGCCCCAGCATTTT.

The CDR3 here is CASRGQSMNTEAFF. CDR3 DNA: TGTGCCAGCAGAGGACAGAGCATGAACACTGAAGCTTTCTTT. The chain recombines TRBV3-1 with TRBJ1-1, with D tentatively TRBD1 (6 bases). From germline, CDR1 is LGHDT and CDR2 YNNKEL (reference sequence). CDR3 length: 14 residues. Trimming stripped 6 bases from V and 0 bases from J, with 11 bases between. Drawing the rest from reference TRBV3-1 and TRBJ1-1, the complete variable domain is DTAVSQTPKYLVTQMGNDKSIKCEQNLGHDTMYWYKQDSKKFLKIMFSYNNKELIINETVPNRFSPKSPDKAHLNLHINSLELGDSAVYFCASRGQSMNTEAFFGQGTRLTVV.

This clonotype showed up many times. This sequence joins TRBV12-3 or TRBV12-4 and TRBJ1-5; the D gene is possibly TRBD1 (5 bases). This CDR3 has 17 amino acids. V shed 3 bases and J shed 0 bases, with 15 bases lying between them. The CDR3 DNA reads as TGTGCCAGCAGTTTTGCAGGGACGTCTTATAGCAATCAGCCCCAGCATTTT. This gives the protein CASSFAGTSYSNQPQHF.

V and J are TRBV2 and TRBJ2-7, with D unresolved. Germline V lookup: CDR1 SNHLY, CDR2 FYNNEI. Trimming shortened V by 7 bases and J by 3 bases, and 10 bases separated the two germline ends. This CDR3 has 12 residues. CDR3 sequence (DNA): TGTGCCAGCATCGCGTCTCGCTACGAGCAGTACTTC. This translates into CASIASRYEQYF.

This clonotype occurred many times. This sequence joins TRBV28 and TRBJ2-5; the D is unclear. Germline V lookup: CDR1 MDHEN, CDR2 SYDVKM. Deletions cut 3 bases from V and 10 bases from J, with 9 bases between. This CDR3 contains 11 residues. The CDR3 loop reads CASSFMSGQYF. CDR3 in DNA: TGTGCCAGCAGTTTCATGAGTGGCCAGTACTTC.

This clonotype occurred many times. The rearrangement joins TRBV12-3 or TRBV12-4 to TRBJ2-2; perhaps TRBD1 as D (5 bases). V was cut by 6 bases and J by 2 bases, with 13 bases left in between. The CDR3 length is 15 residues. CDR3: CASSPRGGNTGELFF. In DNA, the CDR3 is TGTGCCAGCAGCCCAAGGGGCGGAAACACCGGGGAGCTGTTTTTT.

The chain joins TRBV3-1 to TRBJ2-5, with D perhaps TRBD1 or TRBD2 (5 bases each). Trimming stripped 9 bases from V and 3 bases from J, with 11 bases between. The CDR3 has 12 residues. Germline V gives CDR1 LGHDT, CDR2 YNNKEL (reference sequence). The CDR3 DNA follows: TGTGCCAGGCGACAGCGGAAAGAGACCCAGTACTTC. Translation: CARRQRKETQYF.

This sequence joins TRBV5-1 and TRBJ2-5; TRBD1 matches 7 bases. Losses at the gene ends were 4 bases for V and 2 bases for J; bases not matched to a gene: 5. This CDR3 is 14 amino acids long. The germline V gene encodes CDR1 SGHRS and CDR2 YFSETQ. The CDR3 coding sequence is TGCGCCAGCAGCCGACAGGGACAGCAAGAGACCCAGTACTTC. The encoded protein is CASSRQGQQETQYF.

This chain connects TRBV7-2 to TRBJ2-7; D is ambiguous. Germline lookup yields CDR1 SGHTA and CDR2 FQGNSA. The CDR3 consists of 11 residues. Trimming stripped 6 bases from V and 4 bases from J, with 7 bases between. The CDR3 DNA follows: TGTGCCAGCAGTCCGAGGTACGAGCAGTACTTC. This sequence encodes CASSPRYEQYF.

This clonotype turned up a few times. The chain has TRBV5-1 and TRBJ1-2; no firm D call. CDR3 length equals 12 residues. V gave up 4 bases and J gave up 8 bases, with 12 bases separating them. Germline V CDR1 and CDR2: SGHRS, YFSETQ. Here the CDR3 DNA reads TGCGCCAGCAGCCCCCCCTCGGAGGGCTACACCTTC. It is translated as CASSPPSEGYTF.